A single T cell receptor beta chain is shown here with its context. This specimen belongs to a study of T-cell reconstitution after alpha-beta-depleted transplantation in children. During its preparation, the TCRbeta library received unique molecular identifiers. MiXCR was run by TCRdb on the PCR reads, yielding one entry per CDR3 protein. The table lists about 980,000 distinct CDR3 sequences, 25% to 30% of them singletons, with about 28% in the top ten. The CDR3 is 13 amino acids. Germline CDR1 SGHKS, CDR2 YYEKEE (reference sequence). V dropped 2 bases and J dropped 3 bases, with 9 bases sitting between them.

The V call is TRBV5-5, the J call TRBJ2-7; possible D gene TRBD1, 6 bases. The sample was PBMCs, mostly from graft donor cells, taken 360 days after TCRalphabeta/CD19-depleted stem cell transplant. This TCR was recovered from a boy under two years old who had a stem cell transplant for SCID, so the T cells may come from the graft donor. CDR3 sequence: CASSFQGIYEQYF. The CDR3 DNA follows: TGTGCCAGCAGCTTCCAGGGGATCTACGAGCAGTACTTC.